The rows below give T cell receptor beta chains drawn from one sample of a study of cytomegalovirus exposure and HLA in healthy donors. Generated by immunoSEQ multiplex PCR, the TCRdb table keeps only in-frame clones and is missing some. The table records more than 150,000 clones, 80% of them present only once. The specimen sequenced was PBMCs. The receptors were sampled from a boy aged 10-17 years in good health and CMV-seronegative. The CDR3 runs from the conserved cysteine through the conserved F or W. Fields, in order: D gene, V gene, J gene, clone size, CDR3 protein, CDR3 DNA. D genes are given only for firm matches. The listing skips clone size in some rows; elsewhere it reads once, few, many or a size class.

.	TRBV5-1	TRBJ2-7	few	CASSLVLSSYEQYF	TGCGCCAGCAGCTTGGTTTTGAGTTCCTACGAGCAGTACTTC
TRBD1	TRBV15	TRBJ1-1	.	CATSRDIGGAAEAFF	TGTGCCACCAGCAGAGATATAGGGGGCGCCGCTGAAGCTTTCTTT
TRBD1	TRBV9	TRBJ2-2	.	CASMGQGAGELFF	TGTGCCAGCATGGGACAGGGTGCCGGGGAGCTGTTTTTT
TRBD2	TRBV14	TRBJ2-7	.	CASSQRSGRYYEQYF	TGTGCCAGCAGCCAGCGGAGCGGGAGATACTACGAGCAGTACTTC
.	TRBV4-1	TRBJ1-2	.	CASSQVGSVYGYTF	TGCGCCAGCAGCCAAGTTGGGAGTGTCTATGGCTACACCTTC
TRBD2	TRBV11-1	TRBJ2-7	.	CASSLTPGRGHEQYF	TGTGCCAGCAGCTTAACCCCAGGGAGGGGCCACGAGCAGTACTTC
TRBD2	TRBV6-1	TRBJ2-2	.	CASSEAGGGAGGELFF	TGTGCCAGCAGTGAAGCTGGCGGGGGGGCCGGCGGGGAGCTGTTTTTT
.	TRBV30	TRBJ1-2	.	CAWSGIGGLSYGYTF	TGTGCCTGGAGTGGGATCGGGGGGTTGAGCTATGGCTACACCTTC
.	TRBV7-9	TRBJ1-2	.	CASSLAGWPPAGDNYGYTF	TGTGCCAGCAGCTTAGCAGGTTGGCCGCCAGCGGGGGATAACTATGGCTACACCTTC
.	TRBV27	TRBJ1-1	.	CASSPGTPSKATEAFF	TGTGCCAGCAGTCCCGGGACACCTTCAAAAGCCACTGAAGCTTTCTTT
.	TRBV5-6	TRBJ1-5	once	CASSAGRGESNQPQHF	TGTGCCAGCAGCGCAGGCAGGGGTGAAAGCAATCAGCCCCAGCATTTT